This TCR beta chain was sequenced for a study of type 1 regulatory T cells. As concerns this clonotype: Its antigen is currently unknown.

TCRdb reprocessed the reads via MiXCR and lists one record per CDR3 protein. Of about 65,000 distinct CDR3 sequences listed, around 49% are singletons. The germline CDR1 and CDR2 sequences are SGHRS and YFSETQ. The CDR3 totals 12 residues. Deletions cut 0 bases from V and 2 bases from J, with 2 bases between. The receptor's source is a human donor in good health. Sequences were obtained from cultured non-Tr1 T cells, either the whole culture or a sorted T cell fraction (not recorded which). This chain links TRBV5-1 with TRBJ1-2; no firm D call. In DNA form, the CDR3 reads TGCGCCAGCAGCTTGGCCAACTATGGCTACACCTTC. Translating it yields CASSLANYGYTF.